These 29 T cell receptor beta chains came from one sample sequenced in a study of control samples from healthy donors and cancer patients. The table came from immunoSEQ multiplex PCR; TCRdb's copy has only in-frame clones and leaves some out. The data show fewer than 200,000 clones, around 94% seen once. Source material: PBMCs. The receptors stem from a man in his fifties or sixties with colorectal cancer.

The chain has TRBV15 and TRBJ2-3; no definite D call. Per the germline V gene, CDR1 is LNHNV and CDR2 is YYDKDF (reference sequence). V was trimmed by 4 bases and J by 0 bases, leaving 5 bases between them. This CDR3 contains 13 residues. DNA of the CDR3: TGTGCCACCAGCACGGCCAGCACAGATACGCAGTATTTT. The encoded protein is CATSTASTDTQYF.

This clone was detected once. The CDR3 is CASSVAPGPSRAGELFF. In nucleotides, the CDR3 is TGTGCCAGCAGCGTAGCTCCGGGGCCGAGTAGGGCCGGGGAGCTGTTTTTT. This chain joins TRBV9 and TRBJ2-2, with D possibly being TRBD1 or TRBD2 (5 bases each). Germline V gene lookup returns CDR1 SGDLS and CDR2 YYNGEE. CDR3 size: 17 residues. The V end lost 0 bases, the J end lost 6 bases, and 18 bases lay between the germline ends.

The V gene is TRBV7-9, the J gene TRBJ1-2; D is unresolved. The CDR3 length is 14 residues. The V gene lost 3 bases and the J gene lost 0 bases, with 8 bases spanning the gap. Germline CDR1 SEHNR, CDR2 FQNEAQ (reference sequence). The CDR3 coding sequence is TGTGCCAGCAGCTTGGACGAATCTAACTATGGCTACACCTTC. This codes for CASSLDESNYGYTF.

The rearrangement uses TRBV3-1 (or the pseudogene TRBV3-2) and TRBJ1-3, with D unclear. V lost 0 bases to trimming and J lost 4 bases, with 10 bases between them. Germline V gene sequence: CDR1 LGHDT, CDR2 YNNKEL (reference sequence). CDR3 length: 15 residues. This CDR3 is CASSQDSRSGNTIYF. The CDR3 DNA reads TGTGCCAGCAGCCAAGACAGCAGGTCGGGAAACACCATATATTTT.

The chain employs TRBV7-9 and TRBJ2-1; 10 bases are a match to TRBD2. The CDR3 runs 16 residues. V lost 2 bases, J lost 7 bases, and 8 bases stayed unmatched. CDR1 and CDR2 (germline): SEHNR, FQNEAQ (reference sequence). The CDR3 region is CASSLQPSGGRNEQFF. The CDR3 DNA follows: TGTGCCAGCAGCTTACAGCCTAGCGGGGGTCGGAATGAGCAGTTCTTC. Combining the CDR3 with reference TRBV7-9 and TRBJ2-1 gives the whole variable domain DTGVSQNPRHKITKRGQNVTFRCDPISEHNRLYWYRQTLGQGPEFLTYFQNEAQLEKSRLLSDRFSAERPKGSFSTLEIQRTEQGDSAMYLCASSLQPSGGRNEQFFGPGTRLTVL.

The chain carries TRBV29-1 and TRBJ2-5; no reliable D call. The ends were cut back, 7 bases at V and 4 bases at J, with 13 bases in the middle. CDR3 size: 12 residues. The germline V gene has CDR1 SQVTM and CDR2 ANQGSEA. The DNA of the CDR3 is TGCAGCGCCCTACAGAGATCAGAGACCCAGTACTTC. It yields the protein CSALQRSETQYF.

The chain couples TRBV10-3 to TRBJ1-2; tentative D call: TRBD1 (5 bases). CDR3 size: 12 residues. From germline, CDR1 is ENHRY and CDR2 SYGVKD. The germline V and J ends were trimmed by 7 bases and 4 bases, with 10 bases remaining between them. The CDR3 reads CAINDQGYGYTF. CDR3 in DNA: TGTGCCATCAATGACCAGGGCTATGGCTACACCTTC.

This chain joins TRBV24-1 and TRBJ2-1, with TRBD1 identical over 7 bases. CDR1 and CDR2 from the germline V gene are KGHDR and SFDVKD. The CDR3 contains 16 residues. V dropped 1 base and J dropped 4; count of bases not matched to a gene: 6. The CDR3 is CATSDLGTEEYNEQFF. The CDR3 DNA follows: TGTGCCACCAGTGATTTAGGGACAGAAGAGTACAATGAGCAGTTCTTC.

The chain recombines TRBV24-1 with TRBJ2-5; the match to TRBD2 covers 8 bases. In germline, CDR1 is KGHDR, CDR2 SFDVKD. V gave up 4 bases and J gave up 3 bases; unmatched junction bases: 9. This CDR3 comprises 16 residues. CDR3 residues: CATSDPAAGGEETQYF. CDR3 DNA sequence: TGTGCCACCAGTGACCCCGCGGCGGGGGGTGAAGAGACCCAGTACTTC.

This clone was observed once. CDR3 in DNA: TGTGCCAGCAGCCCCCCACGAAACACCGGGGAGCTGTTTTTT. This codes for CASSPPRNTGELFF. The rearrangement uses TRBV7-2 and TRBJ2-2; D is unclear. The CDR3 has 14 amino acids. V was trimmed by 5 bases and J by 2 bases, leaving 9 bases between them. In germline, CDR1 is SGHTA, CDR2 FQGNSA.

On this clone itself: Additional DNA sequences in this sample encode the identical CDR3. The chain carries TRBV7-9 and TRBJ1-5; no clear D. CDR3 size: 13 residues. Germline V gene data show CDR1 as SEHNR and CDR2 as FQNEAQ (reference sequence). V lost 1 base, J lost 5 bases, and 6 bases lay in between. CDR3 protein: CASSLGLHQPQHF. Written as DNA, the CDR3 is TGTGCCAGCAGCTTAGGTCTACATCAGCCCCAGCATTTT.

The gene calls are TRBV24-1 and TRBJ1-2; D gene ambiguous. The length of the CDR3 is 12 residues. The germline V gene has CDR1 KGHDR and CDR2 SFDVKD. V dropped 4 bases and J dropped 8 bases, with 10 bases sitting between them. CDR3 residues: CATSEYGWGYTF. CDR3 DNA sequence: TGTGCCACCAGTGAATACGGTTGGGGCTACACCTTC.

The rearrangement uses TRBV3-1 (or the pseudogene TRBV3-2) and TRBJ2-7; 7 bases match TRBD2. The length of the CDR3 is 15 residues. Per the germline V gene, CDR1 is LGHDT and CDR2 is YNNKEL (reference sequence). The junction had 8 bases not matched to a gene; V was cut back by 6 bases and J by 0 bases. CDR3 region: CASSSTSSSSYEQYF. The DNA for the CDR3 is TGTGCCAGCAGTTCGACTAGCTCAAGCTCCTACGAGCAGTACTTC.

This clone was recorded only once. This chain uses TRBV10-2 with TRBJ2-1, with 14 bases lining up with TRBD2. The CDR3 length is 16 residues. CDR1 and CDR2 (germline): WSHSY, SAAADI. Germline trimming cut 6 bases from V and 6 bases from J; bases unmatched to any gene: 7. CDR3 loop: CASSKGLAGGLNEQFF. CDR3 sequence (DNA): TGCGCCAGCAGCAAAGGACTAGCGGGGGGCCTCAATGAGCAGTTCTTC.

This clone came up once. The identical CDR3 is also encoded by other nucleotide sequences in the sample. The chain's CDR3 is CASSLDSGNQPQHF. CDR3 nucleotides: TGTGCCAGCAGTCTGGACAGCGGCAATCAGCCCCAGCATTTT. The chain has TRBV6-5 and TRBJ1-5, with D possibly TRBD1 on 6 matching bases. V shed 5 bases and J shed 2 bases, with 10 bases lying between them. Germline-derived CDR1 and CDR2 are MNHEY and SVGAGI. The CDR3 totals 14 residues.

With respect to this clone: The sample carries other DNA sequences with the same CDR3. The chain combines TRBV5-1 with TRBJ2-7; D may match TRBD1 or TRBD2 (5 bases each). The germline gives CDR1 SGHRS, CDR2 YFSETQ. V dropped 0 bases and J dropped 4 bases, with 11 bases sitting between them. This CDR3 is 14 amino acids long. CDR3 nucleotide sequence: TGCGCCAGCAGCTTGGGCCAGGGCGGGTACGAGCAGTACTTC. It specifies CASSLGQGGYEQYF. Filled out from reference TRBV5-1 and TRBJ2-7, the complete variable domain reads KAGVTQTPRYLIKTRGQQVTLSCSPISGHRSVSWYQQTPGQGLQFLFEYFSETQRNKGNFPGRFSGRQFSNSRSEMNVSTLELGDSALYLCASSLGQGGYEQYFGPGTRLTVT.

This clone was picked up a small number of times. This chain joins TRBV5-4 and TRBJ2-5, with D maybe TRBD2 (5 bases). Trimming left V 0 bases short and J 5 bases short, with 14 bases between. The CDR3 extends over 15 amino acids. Per germline, CDR1 SGHNT and CDR2 YYREEE (reference sequence). The CDR3 spells CASSLDLGRAETQYF. Here the CDR3 DNA reads TGTGCCAGCAGCTTGGATCTTGGGCGGGCGGAGACCCAGTACTTC.

The chain uses TRBV21-1 and TRBJ2-5; the table's TRBD2 call for D was not verified on the DNA. TRBV21-1 represents a pseudogene. This CDR3 comprises 14 residues. The CDR3 DNA follows: TGTGCCAGCAGCATTCGGCAGGCGGGGACGGCCCAGTACTTC. As protein: CASSIRQAGTAQYF.

The gene calls are TRBV20-1 and TRBJ1-2; 10 bases are shared with TRBD1. V shed 3 bases, J shed 8 bases, and the junction held 0 bases outside the gene matches. Germline values: CDR1 DFQATT, CDR2 SNEGSKA (reference sequence). The CDR3 extends over 11 amino acids. CDR3 sequence: CSARTGGGYTF. CDR3 bases: TGCAGTGCTAGGACAGGGGGCGGCTACACCTTC.

The chain joins TRBV5-1 to TRBJ2-3; D is unclear. Trimming took 0 bases from V and 4 from J, leaving 9 bases between them. The CDR3 runs to 14 residues. The germline gives CDR1 SGHRS, CDR2 YFSETQ. CDR3 loop: CASSLAWRSDTQYF. Here the CDR3 DNA reads TGCGCCAGCAGCTTGGCCTGGCGTTCAGATACGCAGTATTTT. The whole variable domain, remainder taken from reference TRBV5-1 and TRBJ2-3, is KAGVTQTPRYLIKTRGQQVTLSCSPISGHRSVSWYQQTPGQGLQFLFEYFSETQRNKGNFPGRFSGRQFSNSRSEMNVSTLELGDSALYLCASSLAWRSDTQYFGPGTRLTVL.

The gene calls are TRBV23-1 and TRBJ1-4; D unresolved. TRBV23-1 carries the ORF label, with uncertain function. This CDR3 spans 16 amino acids. Trimming left V 0 bases short and J 6 bases short, with 14 bases between. CDR3 in DNA: TGCGCCAGCAGTCAATCTCGGTTGGGGAAGGATGAAAAACTGTTTTTT. It codes for CASSQSRLGKDEKLFF.

The chain couples TRBV7-2 to TRBJ2-3; D may be TRBD1 (5 bases). V lost 5 bases to trimming and J lost 3 bases, with 12 bases between them. The germline gives CDR1 SGHTA, CDR2 FQGNSA. This CDR3 spans 14 amino acids. The CDR3, as DNA: TGTGCCAGCAGCGCCCTGGGGCCGACAGATACGCAGTATTTT. Amino acids: CASSALGPTDTQYF.

The V gene is TRBV9, the J gene TRBJ2-3; D perhaps matches TRBD2 (6 bases). This CDR3 region has 15 residues. Germline lookup yields CDR1 SGDLS and CDR2 YYNGEE. Trimming removed 0 bases at V and 4 bases at J, with 12 bases between. The CDR3 protein is CASSVAGGKSDTQYF. The CDR3 region has the DNA TGTGCCAGCAGCGTAGCCGGGGGAAAGTCAGATACGCAGTATTTT.

The chain employs TRBV9 and TRBJ2-3; weak D call: TRBD1 (7 bases). The V gene's germline CDR1 is SGDLS and CDR2 YYNGEE. The CDR3 is 15 residues long. Trimming took 0 bases from V and 6 from J, leaving 14 bases between them. CDR3 in DNA: TGTGCCAGCAGCGTAGTAGGAGGGGGCGAGGATACGCAGTATTTT. As protein: CASSVVGGGEDTQYF.

V is TRBV15 and J is TRBJ2-5, with D uncertain. The ends were cut back, 0 bases at V and 5 bases at J, with 16 bases in the middle. In germline, CDR1 is LNHNV, CDR2 YYDKDF (reference sequence). CDR3 size: 16 residues. The CDR3 nucleotides are TGTGCCACCAGCAGAGATCGGTCGAGGCAAAGCGAGACCCAGTACTTC. Amino acid sequence: CATSRDRSRQSETQYF. Complete variable domain (other parts from reference TRBV15 and TRBJ2-5): DAMVIQNPRYQVTQFGKPVTLSCSQTLNHNVMYWYQQKSSQAPKLLFHYYDKDFNNEADTPDNFQSRRPNTSFCFLDIRSPGLGDTAMYLCATSRDRSRQSETQYFGPGTRLLVL.

The rearrangement uses TRBV2 and TRBJ2-5; D not resolved. The CDR3 is 16 amino acids. The germline V and J ends were trimmed by 6 bases and 1 base, with 18 bases remaining between them. The V gene's germline CDR1 is SNHLY and CDR2 FYNNEI. DNA for the CDR3: TGTGCCAGCAGCATAAATGGTCCTCAGACCCAAGAGACCCAGTACTTC. Translated, it gives CASSINGPQTQETQYF.

The chain joins TRBV4-1 to TRBJ1-5; D not resolved. Germline loops: CDR1 MGHRA, CDR2 YSYEKL. Trimming took off 1 base at V and 1 base at J, with 2 bases between the two ends. The CDR3 is made up of 13 amino acids. This CDR3 reads CASSQVSNQPQHF. The CDR3 DNA sequence: TGCGCCAGCAGCCAAGTCAGCAATCAGCCCCAGCATTTT.

The chain links TRBV10-3 to TRBJ2-6; 12 bases are shared with TRBD2. This CDR3 is built from 18 residues. J gave up 0 bases and V 2 bases, and 2 bases lay outside the gene matches. The germline V gene encodes CDR1 ENHRY and CDR2 SYGVKD. The CDR3 reads CAISETSGGTSGANVLTF. CDR3 sequence (DNA): TGTGCCATCAGTGAGACTAGCGGGGGGACCTCTGGGGCCAACGTCCTGACTTTC.

The V and J genes are TRBV5-1 and TRBJ1-2; 7 bases match TRBD1. Per the germline V gene, CDR1 is SGHRS and CDR2 is YFSETQ. With V trimmed by 0 bases and J by 4 bases, 3 bases remained unmatched. CDR3 length: 14 residues. The chain's CDR3 is CASSLGQGVYGYTF. CDR3 in DNA: TGCGCCAGCAGCTTGGGCCAGGGGGTCTATGGCTACACCTTC. Using reference TRBV5-1 and TRBJ1-2 for the parts outside the CDR3, the full variable domain is KAGVTQTPRYLIKTRGQQVTLSCSPISGHRSVSWYQQTPGQGLQFLFEYFSETQRNKGNFPGRFSGRQFSNSRSEMNVSTLELGDSALYLCASSLGQGVYGYTFGSGTRLTVV.